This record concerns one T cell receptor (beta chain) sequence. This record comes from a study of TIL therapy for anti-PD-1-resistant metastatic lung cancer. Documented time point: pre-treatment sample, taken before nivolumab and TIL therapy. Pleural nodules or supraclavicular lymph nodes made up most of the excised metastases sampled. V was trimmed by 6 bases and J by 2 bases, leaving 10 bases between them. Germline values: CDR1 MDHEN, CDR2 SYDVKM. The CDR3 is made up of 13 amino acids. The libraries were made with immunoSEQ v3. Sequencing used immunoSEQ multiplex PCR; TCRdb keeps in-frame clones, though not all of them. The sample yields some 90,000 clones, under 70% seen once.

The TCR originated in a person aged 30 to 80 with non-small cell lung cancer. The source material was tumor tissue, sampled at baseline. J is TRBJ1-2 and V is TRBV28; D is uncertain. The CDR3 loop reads CASSQDGNYGYTF. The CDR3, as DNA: TGTGCCAGCAGCCAAGACGGGAACTATGGCTACACCTTC.